The rows below give T cell receptor beta chains drawn from one sample of a study of T cells in Graves' hyperthyroidism and ophthalmopathy. A single record per CDR3 protein comes from TCRdb applying MiXCR to the multiplex PCR reads. The sample includes about 540,000 distinct CDR3 sequences, around 42% of them seen just once. Sequencing was performed on peripheral blood or thyroid tissue (not recorded which). The receptors derive from a young woman with Graves' hyperthyroidism. Both conserved end residues are part of each CDR3. A D gene is named only where the DNA matches it firmly. Clone sizes are given selectively: once, few, many, or a class where the clone is expanded.

len	v_gene	d_gene	abundance	j_gene	CDR3nt	CDR3aa
12	TRBV30	TRBD1	many	TRBJ1-6	TGTGCCTCAAGGGACAGGAATTCACCCCTCCACTTT	CASRDRNSPLHF
13	TRBV2	TRBD1	once	TRBJ1-2	TGTGCCAGCAGTGACTATCGGGGACAGGGCTACACCTTC	CASSDYRGQGYTF
13	TRBV19	.	.	TRBJ2-2	TGTGCCAGTAGGTCCGGGACCACAGCCCCGTTGTTTTTT	CASRSGTTAPLFF
12	TRBV9	.	many	TRBJ1-1	TGTGCCAGCAGCGTAGAAGGGGCTGAAGCTTTCTTT	CASSVEGAEAFF
16	TRBV20-1	.	few	TRBJ2-1	TGCAGTGCTAGAGCCCTTAGTGGCGGGACACACAATGAGCAGTTCTTC	CSARALSGGTHNEQFF
13	TRBV25-1	TRBD2	.	TRBJ2-5	TGTGCCAGCTTATGGAGGGAGGGAGAGACCCAGTACTTC	CASLWREGETQYF
15	TRBV7-9	TRBD2	.	TRBJ2-1	TGTGCCAGCAGATCTAGCGGGGATTCCTACAATGAGCAGTTCTTC	CASRSSGDSYNEQFF
13	TRBV15	.	once	TRBJ1-2	TGTGCCACCAGCAGAAAAGGGGACTATGGCTACACCTTC	CATSRKGDYGYTF
15	TRBV15	TRBD2	.	TRBJ2-1	TGTGCCACCAGCAACCAGAGACTAGCGAGGAATGAGCAGTTCTTC	CATSNQRLARNEQFF
12	TRBV6-1	.	many	TRBJ1-2	TGTGCCAGCAGGAATTGGGACTATGGCTACACCTTC	CASRNWDYGYTF
15	TRBV5-5	TRBD2	many	TRBJ2-5	TGTGCCAGCAGCTTGGTAGTAGCGGGAGAGGAGACCCAGTACTTC	CASSLVVAGEETQYF
15	TRBV20-1	.	.	TRBJ1-6	TGCAGTGCTAGAGAACCTAGCGGGAGTAATTCACCCCTCCACTTT	CSAREPSGSNSPLHF
13	TRBV5-1	.	.	TRBJ1-1	TGCACCAGCAGAGATACGTACGGGGGGGAAGCTTTCTTT	CTSRDTYGGEAFF
14	TRBV15	.	.	TRBJ2-6	TGTGCCACCAGCCATAGGGGGGAGTCCAACGTCCTGACTTTC	CATSHRGESNVLTF
16	TRBV12-3/TRBV12-4	TRBD1	many	TRBJ1-5	TGTGCCAGCAGTTTATTAGGTCGGGAAGGGGGCCAGCCCCAGCATTTT	CASSLLGREGGQPQHF